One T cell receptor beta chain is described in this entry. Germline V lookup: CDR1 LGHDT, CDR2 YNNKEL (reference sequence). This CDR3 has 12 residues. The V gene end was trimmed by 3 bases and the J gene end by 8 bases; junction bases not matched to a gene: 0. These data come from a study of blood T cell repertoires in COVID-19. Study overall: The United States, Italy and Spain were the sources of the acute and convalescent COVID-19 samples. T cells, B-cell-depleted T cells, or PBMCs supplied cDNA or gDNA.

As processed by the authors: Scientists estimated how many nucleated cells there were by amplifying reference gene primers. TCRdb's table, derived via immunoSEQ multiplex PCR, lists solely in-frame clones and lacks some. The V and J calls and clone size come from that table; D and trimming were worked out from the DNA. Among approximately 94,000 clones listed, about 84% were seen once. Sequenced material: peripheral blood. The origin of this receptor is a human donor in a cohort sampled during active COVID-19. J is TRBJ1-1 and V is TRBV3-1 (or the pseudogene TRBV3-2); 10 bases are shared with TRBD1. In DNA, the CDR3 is TGTGCCAGCAGCCAGGACAGGGGGGAAGCTTTCTTT. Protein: CASSQDRGEAFF.